The next 2 T cell receptor beta chains were all read from a single sample in a study of cytomegalovirus exposure and HLA in healthy donors. It was with 60 Vbeta and 13 Jbeta primers that the PCR ran. The table came from immunoSEQ multiplex PCR; TCRdb's copy has only in-frame clones and leaves some out. This table holds 150,000 to 200,000 clones, 70% found once. The sequencing sample was made of PBMCs. The receptors were gathered from a man between 18 and 29 years old in good health and CMV-seropositive.

In DNA form, the CDR3 reads TGTGCCAGCAGCTTAGGGCTAGAGAACTACGAGCAGTACGTC. Protein sequence: CASSLGLENYEQYV. The V gene is TRBV11-2, the J gene TRBJ2-7; D uncertain. The CDR3 has 14 residues. V was clipped by 1 base and J by 3 bases, with 10 bases between them. Germline V gene sequence: CDR1 SGHAT, CDR2 FQNNGV.

The chain carries TRBV18 and TRBJ1-2; D perhaps matches TRBD1 (6 bases). Per the germline V gene, CDR1 is KGHSH and CDR2 is LQKENI. The V and J ends lost 3 bases and 2 bases respectively, with 10 bases between them. The CDR3 runs to 14 residues. DNA for the CDR3: TGTGCCAGCTCACCGGACAGACTAAACTATGGCTACACCTTC. It is translated as CASSPDRLNYGYTF.